This entry lists 9 T cell receptor beta chains sequenced from one sample in a study of blood T cell repertoires in COVID-19. TCRdb's table, derived via immunoSEQ multiplex PCR, lists solely in-frame clones and lacks some. This table holds over 100,000 clones, more than 75% found once. The sample was peripheral blood. The receptors were gathered from a middle-aged man with acute or convalescent COVID-19.

The genes are TRBV9 and TRBJ2-7; D may be TRBD2 (6 bases). V lost 4 bases and J lost 5, with 19 bases in between. Looked up from germline, CDR1 is SGDLS and CDR2 is YYNGEE. This CDR3 region has 15 residues. CDR3 DNA sequence: TGTGCCAGCAGCCCTACAGCGGGTTTCCCCCACGAGCAGTACTTC. Translation: CASSPTAGFPHEQYF.

The chain recombines TRBV6-5 with TRBJ1-1; D perhaps matches TRBD1 (5 bases). CDR1 and CDR2 from the germline V gene are MNHEY and SVGAGI. The ends were cut back, 10 bases at V and 2 bases at J, with 14 bases in the middle. The CDR3 has 13 amino acids. The CDR3 reads CATRQGPNTEAFF. The CDR3 bases are TGTGCCACCCGGCAGGGTCCTAACACTGAAGCTTTCTTT.

This clone was recorded only once. V gene TRBV5-1 combines with J gene TRBJ1-1; 7 bases are a match to TRBD1. The CDR3 spans 14 residues. Germline loops: CDR1 SGHRS, CDR2 YFSETQ. With V trimmed by 0 bases and J by 10 bases, 9 bases remained unmatched. The CDR3 sequence is CASSLDGTAGRAFF. The CDR3, as DNA: TGCGCCAGCAGCTTGGATGGGACAGCTGGGAGAGCTTTCTTT.

This clone was recorded only once. The chain joins TRBV5-1 to TRBJ1-2, with TRBD1 matching over 7 bases. Germline trimming cut 0 bases from V and 3 bases from J; bases unmatched to any gene: 5. CDR1 SGHRS and CDR2 YFSETQ come from the germline V gene. The CDR3 consists of 15 residues. CDR3 coding DNA: TGCGCCAGCAGCTTGGGCCCAACAGGGGACTATGGCTACACCTTC. Residues: CASSLGPTGDYGYTF.

The rearrangement links TRBV5-1 to TRBJ2-6; D is undetermined. V lost 0 bases to trimming and J lost 0 bases, with 7 bases between them. This CDR3 is built from 16 residues. Per germline, CDR1 SGHRS and CDR2 YFSETQ. CDR3 protein: CASSLGPSSGANVLTF. The DNA of the CDR3 is TGCGCCAGCAGCTTGGGTCCTAGCTCTGGGGCCAACGTCCTGACTTTC. The full variable domain, rest sourced from reference TRBV5-1 and TRBJ2-6, is KAGVTQTPRYLIKTRGQQVTLSCSPISGHRSVSWYQQTPGQGLQFLFEYFSETQRNKGNFPGRFSGRQFSNSRSEMNVSTLELGDSALYLCASSLGPSSGANVLTFGAGSRLTVL.

As regards this clone: A junction end diverges from the germline sequence, so it may reflect a read error. The chain recombines TRBV7-7 with TRBJ2-2; D may correspond to TRBD1 or TRBD2 (5 bases each). Germline V gene data show CDR1 as SSHAT and CDR2 as FNYEAQ (reference sequence). The CDR3 has 14 amino acids. CDR3 sequence: CASRAEGFAGELFF. The CDR3 DNA reads as TGTGCTAGCAGGGCAGAGGGCTTCGCCGGGGAGCTGTTTTTT.

This chain uses TRBV5-1 with TRBJ2-3; 8 bases line up with TRBD1. Germline assignment: CDR1 SGHRS and CDR2 YFSETQ. The V segment lost 0 bases and the J segment 6 bases; nucleotides outside the gene matches: 9. This CDR3 contains 16 residues. The chain's CDR3 is CASSLAAQGAGDTQYF. The CDR3 bases are TGCGCCAGCAGCTTGGCAGCGCAGGGGGCAGGGGATACGCAGTATTTT.

This sequence joins TRBV14 and TRBJ2-7; D is uncertain. This CDR3 has 15 residues. Germline values: CDR1 SGHDN, CDR2 FVKESK. The ends were cut back, 0 bases at V and 0 bases at J, with 9 bases in the middle. The CDR3 DNA reads TGTGCCAGCAGCCAAGATGGCTTGGCCTCCTACGAGCAGTACTTC. Translating gives CASSQDGLASYEQYF.

This rearrangement joins TRBV15 to TRBJ1-1; perhaps TRBD1 as D (5 bases). Looked up from germline, CDR1 is LNHNV and CDR2 is YYDKDF (reference sequence). The CDR3 totals 14 residues. Trimming took off 6 bases at V and 5 bases at J, with 16 bases between the two ends. This CDR3 is CATRGVTGGTEAFF. The CDR3 region has the DNA TGTGCCACCAGGGGAGTCACAGGAGGGACTGAAGCTTTCTTT. The entire variable domain, with the rest obtained from reference TRBV15 and TRBJ1-1, is as follows: DAMVIQNPRYQVTQFGKPVTLSCSQTLNHNVMYWYQQKSSQAPKLLFHYYDKDFNNEADTPDNFQSRRPNTSFCFLDIRSPGLGDTAMYLCATRGVTGGTEAFFGQGTRLTVV.